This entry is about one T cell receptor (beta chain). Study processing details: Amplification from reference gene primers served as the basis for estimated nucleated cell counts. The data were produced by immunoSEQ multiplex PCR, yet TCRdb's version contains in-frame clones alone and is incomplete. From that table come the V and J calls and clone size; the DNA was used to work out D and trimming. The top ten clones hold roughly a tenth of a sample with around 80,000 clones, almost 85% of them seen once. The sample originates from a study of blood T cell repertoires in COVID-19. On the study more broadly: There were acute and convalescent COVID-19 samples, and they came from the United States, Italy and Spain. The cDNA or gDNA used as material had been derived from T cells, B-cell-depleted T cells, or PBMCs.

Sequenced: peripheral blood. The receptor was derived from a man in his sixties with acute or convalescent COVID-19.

CDR3 amino acids: CASSKTGTAAYNEQFF. CDR3 sequence (DNA): TGTGCCAGCAGCAAAACCGGGACAGCGGCCTACAATGAGCAGTTCTTC. This chain links TRBV9 with TRBJ2-1; 7 bases line up with TRBD1. Trimming took 4 bases from V and 2 from J; bases not matched to a gene: 9. This CDR3 is 16 amino acids long. The germline V gene has CDR1 SGDLS and CDR2 YYNGEE.